Listed here are 18 T cell receptor beta chains from one sample, sequenced in a study of Graves' ophthalmopathy and Graves' hyperthyroidism. TCR beta CDR3 amplification used RNA transcripts. HTBI-primed RT-PCR formed the first round, and a multiplex PCR formed the second. TCRdb passed the multiplex PCR reads through MiXCR, listing each CDR3 protein once. Of approximately 1.2 million distinct CDR3 sequences listed, 35% to 40% were seen once; the top ten hold 8.5% to 14%. The sequenced material came from peripheral blood or thyroid tissue (not recorded which). Receptor source: an adult man with Graves' hyperthyroidism.

This clonotype was observed a handful of times. J is TRBJ1-6 and V is TRBV5-6; D remains ambiguous. V was trimmed by 1 base and J by 7 bases, leaving 15 bases between them. Per germline, CDR1 SGHDT and CDR2 YYEEEE. The CDR3 contains 16 residues. The CDR3 DNA reads TGTGCCAGCAGCTTGTATCGGGGTAGGAAAAATTCACCCCTCCACTTT. Its translation is CASSLYRGRKNSPLHF.

The chain employs TRBV9 and TRBJ2-2, with TRBD2 as a possible D gene (5 bases). CDR1 and CDR2 from the germline V gene are SGDLS and YYNGEE. V was cut by 0 bases and J by 8 bases, with 14 bases left in between. The CDR3 covers 15 residues. The CDR3 DNA reads TGTGCCAGCAGCGTAGATGCAAGAGGGTCAGGGGAGCTGTTTTTT. This gives the protein CASSVDARGSGELFF.

CDR3 in DNA: TGCAGTGCTAGACTTTCGGGGGGGCGCGATACGCAGTATTTT. It yields the protein CSARLSGGRDTQYF. The V call is TRBV20-1, the J call TRBJ2-3, with TRBD2 matching 8 bases. Germline CDR1 DFQATT, CDR2 SNEGSKA (reference sequence). This CDR3 region has 14 residues. Trimming cost V 2 bases and J 6 bases; bases outside gene matches: 7.

The chain joins TRBV6-5 to TRBJ1-5; TRBD1 matches at 7 bases. The CDR3 spans 14 residues. With V trimmed by 4 bases and J by 7 bases, 7 bases remained unmatched. CDR1 is MNHEY, CDR2 SVGAGI, per germline. The CDR3 DNA reads as TGTGCCAGCAGTTTCCCCGACAGGGCCCAGCCCCAGCATTTT. Translation: CASSFPDRAQPQHF.

This clonotype has ten or more counts. The V and J genes are TRBV25-1 and TRBJ1-1; tentative D call: TRBD1 (6 bases). Trimming pared 8 bases from V and 7 bases from J, leaving 17 bases between. The germline V gene has CDR1 MGHDK and CDR2 SYGVNS. CDR3 length equals 13 residues. CDR3 amino acids: CASSYRVTGEAFF. Written as DNA, the CDR3 is TGTGCCAGCTCTTACAGGGTTACTGGTGAAGCTTTCTTT.

The CDR3 DNA sequence: TGCGCCAGCAGCGACCAGGGGGCCGGCACTGAAGCTTTCTTT. Its protein product is CASSDQGAGTEAFF. The chain links TRBV5-1 to TRBJ1-1, with 8 nucleotides matching TRBD1. The J segment lost 4 bases and the V segment lost 4 bases, leaving 6 bases of the junction unmatched. The CDR3 contains 14 residues. Germline V lookup: CDR1 SGHRS, CDR2 YFSETQ.

This clonotype was seen many times. The chain recombines TRBV19 with TRBJ1-2, with 8 bases identical to TRBD1. V dropped 5 bases and J dropped 7; count of bases not matched to a gene: 9. Germline lookup yields CDR1 LNHDA and CDR2 SQIVND (reference sequence). The CDR3 runs to 14 residues. Here the CDR3 DNA reads TGTGCCAGTAGTCTCTCTCAGGGGGCCCGTGGCTACACCTTC. It is translated as CASSLSQGARGYTF.

This chain connects TRBV6-5 to TRBJ2-7; D tentatively fits TRBD1 or TRBD2 (8 bases each). This CDR3 comprises 17 residues. Trimming took off 2 bases at V and 2 bases at J, with 19 bases between the two ends. Per the germline V gene, CDR1 is MNHEY and CDR2 is SVGAGI. Here the CDR3 reads CASSYGQGIAGPYEQYF. The CDR3 DNA reads as TGTGCCAGCAGTTACGGACAGGGAATAGCGGGACCCTACGAGCAGTACTTC.

CDR3 DNA sequence: TGTGCCAGCAGCTTAAGCACTGCCGGGACAGGGGCAGACGAGCAGTACTTC. Its protein product is CASSLSTAGTGADEQYF. The chain recombines TRBV7-6 with TRBJ2-7; 10 positions match TRBD1. The CDR3 runs 17 residues. Trimming cost V 2 bases and J 5 bases; bases outside gene matches: 12. Germline CDR1 reads SGHVS; CDR2 reads FNYEAQ.

Points on this clonotype: Without the conserved terminal phenylalanine or tryptophan, this CDR3 likely stems from a read error. The CDR3 DNA reads TGTGCCAGCAGCGTGACAGGGATCTCTGGAAACACCATATATGCT. This sequence encodes CASSVTGISGNTIYA. The rearrangement uses TRBV11-2 and TRBJ1-3; TRBD1 aligns across 7 bases. There are 15 residues in the CDR3. Germline V gene data show CDR1 as SGHAT and CDR2 as FQNNGV. The V and J ends lost 5 bases and 0 bases, in that order; junction bases with no gene match: 4.

This clonotype has just a few counts. This could be a read error, since a much larger clone is one nucleotide away. The chain is built from TRBV20-1 and TRBJ1-1; D call uncertain. Germline V gene sequence: CDR1 DFQATT, CDR2 SNEGSKA (reference sequence). The CDR3 sequence is 14 residues long. The CDR3 sequence is CGALHPEMNTEAFF. DNA for the CDR3: TGCGGTGCTCTACATCCGGAAATGAACACTGAAGCTTTCTTT.

The V call is TRBV20-1, the J call TRBJ2-7, with D tentatively TRBD1 or TRBD2 (5 bases each). V was cut by 5 bases and J by 5 bases, with 19 bases left in between. In germline, CDR1 is DFQATT, CDR2 SNEGSKA (reference sequence). CDR3 size: 14 residues. CDR3 sequence (DNA): TGCAGTGCTGAGGGACCCCGAGGATGGAACGAGCAGTACTTC. This codes for CSAEGPRGWNEQYF.

This clonotype was observed at least ten times. This chain links TRBV24-1 with TRBJ1-3, with a weak D call TRBD1 (5 bases). Per germline, CDR1 KGHDR and CDR2 SFDVKD. The germline V and J ends were trimmed by 0 bases and 0 bases, with 14 bases remaining between them. The CDR3 consists of 18 residues. The CDR3 sequence: CATSDLMVLGHSGNTIYF. The CDR3 DNA reads TGTGCCACCAGTGATTTGATGGTGTTGGGGCACTCTGGAAACACCATATATTTT.

This clonotype was detected only a few times. V is TRBV7-2 and J is TRBJ2-7; D gene unclear. Per germline, CDR1 SGHTA and CDR2 FQGNSA. The CDR3 consists of 14 residues. Trimming left V 6 bases short and J 2 bases short, with 14 bases between. CDR3 bases: TGTGCCAGCAGTTTGGGGTATCCTACCTACGAGCAGTACTTC. Protein sequence: CASSLGYPTYEQYF.

This clonotype was detected ten times or more. The chain employs TRBV7-6 and TRBJ2-2, with 12 nucleotides matching TRBD2. CDR1 is SGHVS, CDR2 FNYEAQ, per germline. The CDR3 is 16 residues long. The trim removed 2 bases at V and 5 bases at J, leaving 3 bases unmatched. This CDR3 is CASSLFLAGGTGELFF. The CDR3 DNA reads TGTGCCAGCAGCTTATTTCTAGCGGGAGGGACCGGGGAGCTGTTTTTT.

This clonotype showed up just a few times. The rearrangement links TRBV20-1 to TRBJ2-7; 9 nucleotides agree with TRBD2. There are 14 residues in the CDR3. The V and J ends lost 2 bases and 6 bases, in that order; junction bases with no gene match: 8. Germline V CDR1 and CDR2: DFQATT, SNEGSKA (reference sequence). This CDR3 reads CSARISGSGLEQYF. The CDR3, as DNA: TGCAGTGCTAGAATTAGCGGGAGCGGGCTCGAGCAGTACTTC.

This clonotype was picked up one time. The chain joins TRBV10-2 to TRBJ1-2; D gene unclear. Trimming left V 6 bases short and J 7 bases short, with 15 bases between. Germline V gives CDR1 WSHSY, CDR2 SAAADI. CDR3 length: 13 residues. The CDR3 DNA reads as TGCGCCAGCAGAGACGGACGACAAGGTGGCTACACCTTC. Translating it yields CASRDGRQGGYTF.

V and J are TRBV29-1 and TRBJ2-5; the D is unclear. CDR3 length: 11 amino acids. Germline values: CDR1 SQVTM, CDR2 ANQGSEA. The germline V and J ends were trimmed by 2 bases and 7 bases, with 8 bases remaining between them. CDR3 amino acids: CSVEKESTQYF. DNA of the CDR3: TGCAGCGTTGAAAAAGAATCGACCCAGTACTTC.